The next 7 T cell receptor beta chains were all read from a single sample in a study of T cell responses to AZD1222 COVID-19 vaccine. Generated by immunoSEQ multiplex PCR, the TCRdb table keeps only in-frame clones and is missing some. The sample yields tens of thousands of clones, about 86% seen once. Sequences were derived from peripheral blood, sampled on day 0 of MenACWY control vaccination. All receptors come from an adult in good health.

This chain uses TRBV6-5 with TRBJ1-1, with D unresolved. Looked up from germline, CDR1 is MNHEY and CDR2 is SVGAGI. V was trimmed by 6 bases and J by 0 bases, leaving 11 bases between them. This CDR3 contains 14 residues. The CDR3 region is CASSLDGLNTEAFF. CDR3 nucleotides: TGTGCCAGCAGCTTGGACGGATTGAACACTGAAGCTTTCTTT.

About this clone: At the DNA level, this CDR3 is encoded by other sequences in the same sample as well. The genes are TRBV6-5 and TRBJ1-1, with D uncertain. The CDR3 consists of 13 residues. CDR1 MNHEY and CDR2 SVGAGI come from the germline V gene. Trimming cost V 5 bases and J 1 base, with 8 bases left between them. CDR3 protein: CASSRDRNTEAFF. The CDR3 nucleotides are TGTGCCAGCAGTAGGGATCGGAACACTGAAGCTTTCTTT.

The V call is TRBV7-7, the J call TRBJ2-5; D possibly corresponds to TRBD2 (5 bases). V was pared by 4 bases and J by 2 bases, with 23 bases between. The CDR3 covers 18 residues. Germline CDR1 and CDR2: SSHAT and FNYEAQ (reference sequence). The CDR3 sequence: CASSSSPTTTTTQETQYF. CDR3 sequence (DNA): TGTGCCAGCAGCTCTAGCCCGACCACCACTACAACTCAAGAGACCCAGTACTTC.

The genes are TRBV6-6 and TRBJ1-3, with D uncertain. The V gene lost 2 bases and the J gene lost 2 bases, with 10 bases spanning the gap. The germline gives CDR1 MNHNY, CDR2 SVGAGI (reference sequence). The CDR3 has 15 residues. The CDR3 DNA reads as TGTGCCAGCAGTTACATCCGTGGGGCTGGAAACACCATATATTTT. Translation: CASSYIRGAGNTIYF.

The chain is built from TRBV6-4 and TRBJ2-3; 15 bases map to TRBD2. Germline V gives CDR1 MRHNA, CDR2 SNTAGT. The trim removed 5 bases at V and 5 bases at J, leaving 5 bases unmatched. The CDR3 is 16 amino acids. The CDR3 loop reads CASSPGLAGGQDTQYF. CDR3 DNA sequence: TGTGCCAGCAGTCCGGGACTAGCGGGGGGCCAAGATACGCAGTATTTT.

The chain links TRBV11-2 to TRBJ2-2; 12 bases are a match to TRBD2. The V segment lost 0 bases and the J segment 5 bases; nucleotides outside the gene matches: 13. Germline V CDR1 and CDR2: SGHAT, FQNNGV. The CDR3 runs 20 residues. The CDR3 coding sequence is TGTGCCAGCAGCTTAGATCGGACTAGCGGGGTAGGGGGACGTACCGGGGAGCTGTTTTTT. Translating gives CASSLDRTSGVGGRTGELFF. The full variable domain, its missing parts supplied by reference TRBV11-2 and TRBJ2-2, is EAGVAQSPRYKIIEKRQSVAFWCNPISGHATLYWYQQILGQGPKLLIQFQNNGVVDDSQLPKDRFSAERLKGVDSTLKIQPAKLEDSAVYLCASSLDRTSGVGGRTGELFFGEGSRLTVL.

The CDR3 is CASSLDLANNEQFF. For the CDR3, the DNA is TGTGCCAGCAGCCTGGACCTAGCGAACAATGAGCAGTTCTTC. The gene calls are TRBV7-2 and TRBJ2-1, with D perhaps matching TRBD2 (6 bases). In germline, CDR1 is SGHTA, CDR2 FQGNSA. V lost 5 bases and J lost 5, with 13 bases in between. The CDR3 spans 14 residues.